This T cell receptor (beta chain) was profiled in a study of blood T cell repertoires in COVID-19. Germline V gene sequence: CDR1 MNHEY, CDR2 SVGAGI. Trimming took 6 bases from V and 6 from J; bases not matched to a gene: 5. The CDR3 totals 14 residues. Only a few counts were recorded for this clone. Participant-reported clinical history was the basis for cohort assignment. Those designated as exposed participants met a COVID-19 case within 2 weeks before study entry. Authors' data handling: Reference gene primers were amplified, and this amplification served to estimate nucleated cell counts. Measured with immunoSEQ multiplex PCR; TCRdb has only the in-frame clones, and not every one. V and J calls and clone size are given by that table; D and trimming were obtained from the DNA. The sample consists of 150,000 or so clones, around 90% of them appearing once.

The sequence came from a woman aged 40 to 49 who had been exposed to COVID-19. The sample taken for sequencing was PBMCs or T cells enriched from blood (not recorded which). V usage is TRBV6-5 and J usage is TRBJ2-2; 9 positions agree with TRBD1. This chain's CDR3 is CASSQGDRAGELFF. CDR3 sequence (DNA): TGTGCCAGCAGCCAGGGGGACAGGGCCGGGGAGCTGTTTTTT.